Described below is a single T cell receptor (beta chain) sequence and its context. This sample was taken from a study of blood T cell repertoires in COVID-19. Study members were between about 18 and 100 years old and lived in approximately 25 US regions. Participant-given clinical history determined each cohort assignment. The CDR3 runs to 12 residues. The germline V and J ends were trimmed by 0 bases and 8 bases, with 8 bases remaining between them. CDR1 and CDR2 (germline): SGHRS, YFSETQ. Assay used: immunoSEQ multiplex PCR; TCRdb lists only in-frame clones, some missing. The sample records under 200,000 clones, around 80% being singletons.

The V and J genes are TRBV5-1 and TRBJ1-1, with D uncertain. The TCR sequence derives from a woman aged 50 to 65 in a cohort exposed to, infected with or recovered from COVID-19 (not recorded which). The sequenced sample was PBMCs or T cells enriched from blood (not recorded which). The CDR3 here is CASSLEREEAFF. The CDR3 DNA reads TGCGCCAGCAGCTTGGAACGAGAAGAAGCTTTCTTT. Full variable domain (rest looked up from reference TRBV5-1 and TRBJ1-1): KAGVTQTPRYLIKTRGQQVTLSCSPISGHRSVSWYQQTPGQGLQFLFEYFSETQRNKGNFPGRFSGRQFSNSRSEMNVSTLELGDSALYLCASSLEREEAFFGQGTRLTVV.